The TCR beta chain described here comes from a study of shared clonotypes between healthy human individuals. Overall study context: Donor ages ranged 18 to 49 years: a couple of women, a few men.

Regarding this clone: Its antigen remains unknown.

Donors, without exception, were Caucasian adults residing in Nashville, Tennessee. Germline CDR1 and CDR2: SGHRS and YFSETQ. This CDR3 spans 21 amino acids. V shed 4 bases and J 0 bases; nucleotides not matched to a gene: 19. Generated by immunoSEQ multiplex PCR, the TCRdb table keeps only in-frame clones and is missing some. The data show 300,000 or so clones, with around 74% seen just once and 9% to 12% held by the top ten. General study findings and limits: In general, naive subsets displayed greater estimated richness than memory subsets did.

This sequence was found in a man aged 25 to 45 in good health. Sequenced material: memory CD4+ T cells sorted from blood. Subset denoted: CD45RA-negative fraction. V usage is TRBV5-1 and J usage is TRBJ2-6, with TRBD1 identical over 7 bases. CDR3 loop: CASSQLSVKQGFNSGANVLTF. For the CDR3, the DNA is TGCGCCAGCAGCCAGTTATCGGTCAAACAGGGGTTTAACTCTGGGGCCAACGTCCTGACTTTC.